This T cell receptor (beta chain) was identified in a study of T-cell reconstitution after alpha-beta-depleted transplantation in children. Concerning this clonotype itself: The antigen remains undetermined.

Study findings and constraints: Reportedly, roughly two months post-transplant, alpha-beta T cells arose from several hundred expanded graft clones. The high TCRbeta diversity at day 60 in some patients came from surviving recipient T cells and thymic progenitors. The authors attributed T-cell counts and diversity one year after transplant mostly to newly produced T cells.

Unique molecular identifiers were incorporated during preparation of the TCRbeta library. TCRdb re-called the PCR reads through MiXCR, storing one row per CDR3 protein. The data show approximately 110,000 distinct CDR3 sequences, under 25% seen once. The CDR3 length is 16 residues. Between the trimmed V and J ends, which lost 1 base and 7 bases, there was a span of 17 bases. The chain links TRBV12-3 or TRBV12-4 to TRBJ2-1; D tentatively fits TRBD1 or TRBD2 (7 bases each). The clonotype originates from a male patient aged 2-10 years who had a stem cell transplant for chronic granulomatous disease, so the T cells may come from the graft donor. Here the sequenced sample was PBMCs, mostly from graft donor cells, taken 180 days after TCRalphabeta/CD19-depleted stem cell transplant. The CDR3 reads CASSLDPGGGRNEQFF. The CDR3 DNA follows: TGTGCCAGCAGTTTAGACCCAGGGGGGGGCAGGAATGAGCAGTTCTTC.